This TCR beta chain was profiled in a study of blood T cell repertoires in COVID-19. Overall study context: Sites in the United States, Italy and Spain provided acute and convalescent COVID-19 samples. Sources were T cells, B-cell-depleted T cells, or PBMCs; the material itself was cDNA or gDNA.

Per the original methods: Nucleated cell counts were estimated from reference gene primer amplification. Sequencing used immunoSEQ multiplex PCR; TCRdb keeps in-frame clones, though not all of them. V and J calls and clone size are those listed in that table; D and trimming were worked out from the DNA. The sample lists 15,000 to 20,000 clones, roughly 84% occurring once. CDR1 and CDR2 from the germline V gene are SGHTA and FQGTGA. The junction had 3 bases not matched to a gene; V was cut back by 5 bases and J by 1 base. CDR3 length equals 14 residues. The rearrangement joins TRBV7-3 to TRBJ1-1; 8 nucleotides match TRBD1. The sequenced sample was peripheral blood. The receptor comes from a human donor with active COVID-19. The donor label of this sample is uncertain. CDR3: CASSQGQGNTEAFF. CDR3 sequence (DNA): TGTGCCAGCAGCCAAGGACAGGGGAACACTGAAGCTTTCTTT.